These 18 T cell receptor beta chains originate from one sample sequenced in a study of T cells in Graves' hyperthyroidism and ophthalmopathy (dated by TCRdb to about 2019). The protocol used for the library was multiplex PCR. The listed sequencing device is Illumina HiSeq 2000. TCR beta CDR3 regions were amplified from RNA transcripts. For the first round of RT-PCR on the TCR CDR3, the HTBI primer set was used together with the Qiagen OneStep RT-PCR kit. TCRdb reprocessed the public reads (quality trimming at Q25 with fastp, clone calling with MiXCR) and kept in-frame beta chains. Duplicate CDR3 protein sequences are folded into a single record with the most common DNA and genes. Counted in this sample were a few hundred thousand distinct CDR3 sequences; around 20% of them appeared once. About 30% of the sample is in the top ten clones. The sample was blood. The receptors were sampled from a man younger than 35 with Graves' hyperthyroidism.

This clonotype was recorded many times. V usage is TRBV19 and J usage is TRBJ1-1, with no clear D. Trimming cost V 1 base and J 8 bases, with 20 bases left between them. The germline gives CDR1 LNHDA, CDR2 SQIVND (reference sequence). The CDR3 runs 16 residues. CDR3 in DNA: TGTGCCAGTAGTATAGTAACGGTCGACGTTGCGGACGAAGCTTTCTTT. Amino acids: CASSIVTVDVADEAFF.

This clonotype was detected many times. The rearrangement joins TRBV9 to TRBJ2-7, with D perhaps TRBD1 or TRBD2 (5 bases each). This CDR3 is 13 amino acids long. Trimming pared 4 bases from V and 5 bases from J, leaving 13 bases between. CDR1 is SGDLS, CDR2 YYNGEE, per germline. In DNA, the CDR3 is TGTGCCAGCAGCCTAGGGACCGTGAACGAGCAGTACTTC. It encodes CASSLGTVNEQYF. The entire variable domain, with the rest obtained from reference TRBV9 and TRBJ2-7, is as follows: DSGVTQTPKHLITATGQRVTLRCSPRSGDLSVYWYQQSLDQGLQFLIQYYNGEERAKGNILERFSAQQFPDLHSELNLSSLELGDSALYFCASSLGTVNEQYFGPGTRLTVT.

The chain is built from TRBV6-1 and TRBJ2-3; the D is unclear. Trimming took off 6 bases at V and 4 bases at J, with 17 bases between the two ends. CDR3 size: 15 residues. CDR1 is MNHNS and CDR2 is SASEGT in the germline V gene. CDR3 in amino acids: CASRATGSWADTQYF. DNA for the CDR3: TGTGCCAGCAGGGCTACCGGAAGTTGGGCAGATACGCAGTATTTT.

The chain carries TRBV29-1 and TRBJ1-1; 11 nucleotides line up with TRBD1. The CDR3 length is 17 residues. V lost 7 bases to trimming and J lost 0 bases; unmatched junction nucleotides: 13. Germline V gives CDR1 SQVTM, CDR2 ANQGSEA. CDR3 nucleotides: TGCAGCGCAGAGACCGGGACAGGGGGGGACCTGAACACTGAAGCTTTCTTT. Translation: CSAETGTGGDLNTEAFF.

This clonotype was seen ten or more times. As DNA, the CDR3 is TGTGCCAGCTCACCCTCGTGGGGGCCGACAGCCTACGAGCAGTACTTC. Translated: CASSPSWGPTAYEQYF. The chain employs TRBV27 and TRBJ2-7, with a weak D call TRBD1 (6 bases). CDR3 length: 16 residues. The germline CDR1 and CDR2 sequences are MNHEY and SMNVEV (reference sequence). Between the trimmed V and J ends, which lost 8 bases and 2 bases, there was a span of 22 bases.

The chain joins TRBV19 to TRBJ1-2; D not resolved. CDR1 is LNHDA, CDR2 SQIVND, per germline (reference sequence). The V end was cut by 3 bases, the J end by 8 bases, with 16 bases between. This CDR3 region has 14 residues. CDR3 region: CASSISTQPGGYTF. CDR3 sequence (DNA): TGTGCCAGTAGTATCTCTACTCAACCAGGCGGCTACACCTTC.

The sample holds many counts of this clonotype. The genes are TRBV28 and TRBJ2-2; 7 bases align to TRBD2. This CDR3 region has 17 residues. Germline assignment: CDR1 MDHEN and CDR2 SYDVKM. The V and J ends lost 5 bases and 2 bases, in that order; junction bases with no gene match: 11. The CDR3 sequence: CASSPPSGTTNTGELFF. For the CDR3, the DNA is TGTGCCAGCAGTCCTCCTTCCGGGACTACCAACACCGGGGAGCTGTTTTTT.

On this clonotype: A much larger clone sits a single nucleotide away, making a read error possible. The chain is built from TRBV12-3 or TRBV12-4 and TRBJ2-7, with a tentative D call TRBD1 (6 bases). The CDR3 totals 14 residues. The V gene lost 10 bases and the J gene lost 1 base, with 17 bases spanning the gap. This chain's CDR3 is CAISHDRFSYEQYF. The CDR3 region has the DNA TGTGCCATCAGCCACGACAGGTTTTCCTACGAGCAGTACTTC.

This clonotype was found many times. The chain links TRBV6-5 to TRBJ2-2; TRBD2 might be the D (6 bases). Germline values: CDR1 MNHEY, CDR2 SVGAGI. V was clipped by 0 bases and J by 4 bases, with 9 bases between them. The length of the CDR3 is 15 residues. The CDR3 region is CASSYSRGGTGELFF. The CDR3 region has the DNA TGTGCCAGCAGTTACTCGAGGGGAGGCACCGGGGAGCTGTTTTTT.

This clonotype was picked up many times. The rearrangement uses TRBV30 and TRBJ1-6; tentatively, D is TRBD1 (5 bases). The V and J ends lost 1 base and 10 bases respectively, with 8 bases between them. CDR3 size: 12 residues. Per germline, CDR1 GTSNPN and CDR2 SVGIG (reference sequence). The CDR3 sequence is CAWSAGWSPLHF. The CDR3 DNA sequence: TGTGCCTGGAGTGCAGGGTGGTCACCCCTCCACTTT.

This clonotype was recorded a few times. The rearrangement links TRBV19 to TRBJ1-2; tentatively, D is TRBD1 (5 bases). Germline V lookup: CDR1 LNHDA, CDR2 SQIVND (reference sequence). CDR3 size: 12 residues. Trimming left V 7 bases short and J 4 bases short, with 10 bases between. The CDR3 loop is CASKGLLYGYTF. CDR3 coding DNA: TGTGCCAGTAAGGGACTTCTCTATGGCTACACCTTC.

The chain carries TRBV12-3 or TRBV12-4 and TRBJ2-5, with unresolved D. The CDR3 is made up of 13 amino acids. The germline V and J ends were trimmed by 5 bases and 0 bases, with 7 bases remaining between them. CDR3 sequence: CASSDQDQETQYF. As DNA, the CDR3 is TGTGCCAGCAGTGATCAGGACCAAGAGACCCAGTACTTC.

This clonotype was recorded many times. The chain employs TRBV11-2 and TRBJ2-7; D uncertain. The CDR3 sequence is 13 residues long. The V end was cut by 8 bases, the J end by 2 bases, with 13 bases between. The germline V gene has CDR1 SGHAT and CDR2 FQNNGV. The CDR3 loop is CASSDFYAYEQYF. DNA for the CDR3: TGTGCCAGCTCAGACTTTTATGCCTACGAGCAGTACTTC. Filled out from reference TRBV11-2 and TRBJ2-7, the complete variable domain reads EAGVAQSPRYKIIEKRQSVAFWCNPISGHATLYWYQQILGQGPKLLIQFQNNGVVDDSQLPKDRFSAERLKGVDSTLKIQPAKLEDSAVYLCASSDFYAYEQYFGPGTRLTVT.

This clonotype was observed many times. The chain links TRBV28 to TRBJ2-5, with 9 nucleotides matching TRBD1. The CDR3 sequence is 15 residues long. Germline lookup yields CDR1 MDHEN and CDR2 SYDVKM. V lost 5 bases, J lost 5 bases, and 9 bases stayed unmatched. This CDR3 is CASSLQGAEGETQYF. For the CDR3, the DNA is TGTGCCAGCAGTCTACAGGGGGCAGAGGGGGAGACCCAGTACTTC.

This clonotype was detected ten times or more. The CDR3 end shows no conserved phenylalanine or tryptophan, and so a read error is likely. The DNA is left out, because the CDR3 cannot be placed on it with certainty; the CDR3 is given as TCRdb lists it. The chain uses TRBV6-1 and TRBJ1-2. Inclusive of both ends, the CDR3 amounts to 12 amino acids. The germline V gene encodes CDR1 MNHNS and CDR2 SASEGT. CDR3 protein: CASSEELPTPLV.

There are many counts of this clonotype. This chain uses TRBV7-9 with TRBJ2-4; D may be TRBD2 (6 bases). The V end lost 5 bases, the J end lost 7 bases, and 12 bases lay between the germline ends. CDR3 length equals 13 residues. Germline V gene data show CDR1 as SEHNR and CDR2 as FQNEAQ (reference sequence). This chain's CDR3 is CASSLGRGNIQYF. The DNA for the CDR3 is TGTGCCAGCAGCCTCGGCCGGGGGAACATTCAGTACTTC.

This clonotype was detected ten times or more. The CDR3 coding sequence is TGTGCCAGCATCTTACAGGGGGCCTCTTCCATGAACACTGAAGCTTTCTTT. Protein: CASILQGASSMNTEAFF. The V gene is TRBV6-4, the J gene TRBJ1-1; 9 nucleotides align to TRBD1. The CDR3 is made up of 17 amino acids. V lost 7 bases and J lost 0; bases outside the gene matches: 12. Looked up from germline, CDR1 is MRHNA and CDR2 is SNTAGT.

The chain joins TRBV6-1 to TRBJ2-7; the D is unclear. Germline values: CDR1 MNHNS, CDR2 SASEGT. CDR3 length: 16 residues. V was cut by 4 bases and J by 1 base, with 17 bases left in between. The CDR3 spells CASSGKLLPVSYEQYF. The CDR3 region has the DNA TGTGCCAGCAGTGGAAAACTCTTGCCCGTATCCTACGAGCAGTACTTC.